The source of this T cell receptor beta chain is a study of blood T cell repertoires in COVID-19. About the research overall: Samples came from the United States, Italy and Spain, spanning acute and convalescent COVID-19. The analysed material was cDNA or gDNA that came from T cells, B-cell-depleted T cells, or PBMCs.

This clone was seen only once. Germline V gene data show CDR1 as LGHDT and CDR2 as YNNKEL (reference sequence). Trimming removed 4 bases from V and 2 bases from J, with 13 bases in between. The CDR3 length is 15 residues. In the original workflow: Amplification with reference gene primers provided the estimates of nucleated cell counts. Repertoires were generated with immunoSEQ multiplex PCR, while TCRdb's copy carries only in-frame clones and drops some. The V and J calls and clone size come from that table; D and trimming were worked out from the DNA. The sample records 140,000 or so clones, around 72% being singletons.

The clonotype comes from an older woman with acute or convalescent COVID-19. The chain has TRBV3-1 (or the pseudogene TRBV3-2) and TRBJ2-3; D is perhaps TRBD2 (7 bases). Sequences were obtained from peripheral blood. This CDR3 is CASSPDGGATDTQYF. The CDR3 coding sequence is TGTGCCAGCAGCCCGGATGGGGGGGCCACAGATACGCAGTATTTT.